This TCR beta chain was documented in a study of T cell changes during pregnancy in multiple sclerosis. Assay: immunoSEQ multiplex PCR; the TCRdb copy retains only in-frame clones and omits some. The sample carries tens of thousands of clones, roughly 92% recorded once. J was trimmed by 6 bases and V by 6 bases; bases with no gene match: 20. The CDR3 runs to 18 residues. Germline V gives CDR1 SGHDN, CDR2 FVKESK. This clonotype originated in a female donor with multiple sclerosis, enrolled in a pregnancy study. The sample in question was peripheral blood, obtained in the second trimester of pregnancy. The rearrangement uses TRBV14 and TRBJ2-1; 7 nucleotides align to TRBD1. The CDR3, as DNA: TGTGCCAGCAGTCCTCCTACAGGGGCAGGGTGGACGAGCAATGAGCAGTTCTTC. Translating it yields CASSPPTGAGWTSNEQFF.